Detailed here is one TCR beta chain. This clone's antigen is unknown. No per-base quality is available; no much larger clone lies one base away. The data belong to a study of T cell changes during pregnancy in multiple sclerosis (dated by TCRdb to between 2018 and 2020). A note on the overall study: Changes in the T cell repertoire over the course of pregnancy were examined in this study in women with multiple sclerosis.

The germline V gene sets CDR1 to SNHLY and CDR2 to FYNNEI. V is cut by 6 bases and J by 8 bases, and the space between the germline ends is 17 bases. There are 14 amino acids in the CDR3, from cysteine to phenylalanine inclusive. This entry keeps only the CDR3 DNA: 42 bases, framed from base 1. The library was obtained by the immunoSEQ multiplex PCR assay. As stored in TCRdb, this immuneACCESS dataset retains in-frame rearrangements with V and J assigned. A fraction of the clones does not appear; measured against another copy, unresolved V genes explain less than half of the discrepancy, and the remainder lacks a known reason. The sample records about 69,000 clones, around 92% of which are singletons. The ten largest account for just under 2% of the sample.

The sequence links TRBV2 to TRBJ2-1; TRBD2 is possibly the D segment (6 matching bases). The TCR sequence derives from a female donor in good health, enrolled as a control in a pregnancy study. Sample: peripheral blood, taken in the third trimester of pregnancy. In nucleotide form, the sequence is TGTGCCAGCAGGGACTATAGCTCCTTGGATGAGCAGTTCTTC. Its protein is CASRDYSSLDEQFF. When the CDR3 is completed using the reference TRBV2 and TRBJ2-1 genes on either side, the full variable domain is EPEVTQTPSHQVTQMGQEVILRCVPISNHLYFYWYRQILGQKVEFLVSFYNNEISEKSEIFDDQFSVERPDGSNFTLKIRSTKLEDSAMYFCASRDYSSLDEQFFGPGTRLTVL.